A selection of T cell receptor beta chains follows, all from one sample in a study of blood T cell repertoires in COVID-19. TCRdb's table, derived via immunoSEQ multiplex PCR, lists solely in-frame clones and lacks some. This table holds roughly 68,000 clones, less than 90% found once. The sequenced sample consisted of peripheral blood. These receptors were taken from a woman aged 80 or over with acute or convalescent COVID-19. Both conserved end residues are part of each CDR3. A D gene is named only where the DNA matches it firmly. Size tells how often a clone was seen (once, few, many) or the class of an expanded clone, and some rows leave it out.

NA TRBD1 TRBJ1-4 TRBV5-8 TGTGCCAGCAGCTTACGACAGGGCACTAATGAAAAACTGTTTTTT CASSLRQGTNEKLFF
NA TRBD2 TRBJ2-3 TRBV11-2 TGTGCCAGCAGCTTAGAACTAGCGGTTAGCACAGATACGCAGTATTTT CASSLELAVSTDTQYF
NA NA TRBJ2-2 TRBV7-9 TGTGCCAGCAGCCTAGAGACACTTACCGGGGAGCTGTTTTTT CASSLETLTGELFF
NA TRBD1 TRBJ1-5 TRBV19 TGTGCCAGTAGTTCCACAGGGGGCCTAGATCAGCCCCAGCATTTT CASSSTGGLDQPQHF
few NA TRBJ1-1 TRBV2 TGTGCCAGCTGGTTACAGCTTAACACTGAAGCTTTCTTT CASWLQLNTEAFF
NA NA TRBJ2-5 TRBV5-1 TGCGCCAGCAGCTTGGTTCCGGGTTCGTTTGAGACCCAGTACTTC CASSLVPGSFETQYF
NA NA TRBJ1-2 TRBV6-6 TGTGCCAGCAGTTACTCGAGGCCAGGACTGACGGAGGGCTACACCTTC CASSYSRPGLTEGYTF
NA NA TRBJ1-1 TRBV7-3 TGTGCCAGCAGCTTAAATCCGGGGAGCACTGAAGCTTTCTTT CASSLNPGSTEAFF
NA NA TRBJ1-6 TRBV1 TGCACCAGCAGCCAAAAAACAGTGAGCTCCTATAATTCACCCCTCCACTTT CTSSQKTVSSYNSPLHF
NA NA TRBJ2-1 TRBV19 TGTGCCAGTTCGATAAACCTTTCCGGTCCCCTGAGCTCCTACAATGAGCAGTTCTTC CASSINLSGPLSSYNEQFF
NA TRBD1 TRBJ2-7 TRBV10-2 TGCGCCAGCAGCTTCGGGACAGGGGGCATGGACGAGCAGTACTTC CASSFGTGGMDEQYF
NA NA TRBJ1-2 TRBV20-1 TGCAGTGCTAGTCGGCGGGACTCCACCGGTAACTATGGCTACACCTTC CSASRRDSTGNYGYTF
once NA TRBJ2-5 TRBV3-1/TRBV3-2 TGTGCCAGCAGCCAAGTACTAGAGACCCAGTACTTC CASSQVLETQYF
NA NA TRBJ2-5 TRBV11-3 TGTGCCAGCAGCCCGTCCCTGGGCGAGCGGGACATGGCAGAGACCCAGTACTTC CASSPSLGERDMAETQYF
NA NA TRBJ2-5 TRBV27 TGTGCCAGGGGACTGGCCAGGGAGACCCAGTACTTC CARGLARETQYF
NA TRBD2 TRBJ2-5 TRBV7-9 TGTGCCAGTGCCGAAGCGGGAGGAAAAGAGACCCAGTACTTC CASAEAGGKETQYF
NA TRBD2 TRBJ2-7 TRBV6-1 TGTGCCAGCAGTGAGGAAACTAGCGGGAGTACCTACTACGAGCAGTACTTC CASSEETSGSTYYEQYF
NA NA TRBJ2-5 TRBV30 TGTGCCTGGAGTCCCCTTACCGGGGGATGGGAGACCCAGTACTTC CAWSPLTGGWETQYF
NA NA TRBJ1-5 TRBV10-3 TGTGCCATCAGTGAGTCGCCACAGGGTAGCAATCAGCCCCAGCATTTT CAISESPQGSNQPQHF
NA TRBD1 TRBJ1-3 TRBV5-1 TGCGCCAGCAGCTTGGGGACAGGGAGCGGTGGAAACACCATATATTTT CASSLGTGSGGNTIYF
NA NA TRBJ1-1 TRBV11-2 TGTGCCAGCAGCTGGGGGCGGAACACTGAAGCTTTCTTT CASSWGRNTEAFF
once NA TRBJ1-1 TRBV12-3/TRBV12-4 TGTGCCAGCAGAAGACAGCAGAACACTGAAGCTTTCTTT CASRRQQNTEAFF
NA NA TRBJ2-3 TRBV9 TGTGCCAGCAGCGTAGGGCTAGCGAGGACAGATACGCAGTATTTT CASSVGLARTDTQYF
NA NA TRBJ2-7 TRBV15 TGTGCCACCAGCAGAGCGTCGTCCTACGAGCAGTACTTC CATSRASSYEQYF
NA NA TRBJ2-7 TRBV19 TGTGCCAGTAGTACCTCCCCCATAGGAGGCGAGCAGTACTTC CASSTSPIGGEQYF
few NA TRBJ1-6 TRBV30 TGTGCCTGGAGTGTAGAGTCGGGATCACCCCTCCACTTT CAWSVESGSPLHF
NA NA TRBJ2-7 TRBV30 TGTGCCTGGACCGCCCAGGGTACCTACGAGCAGTACTTC CAWTAQGTYEQYF
many NA TRBJ1-1 TRBV9 TGTGCCAGCAGTCCCCCCGCGGGGTTGAACACTGAAGCTTTCTTT CASSPPAGLNTEAFF
NA TRBD2 TRBJ2-1 TRBV18 TGTGCCAGCTCACCACCTAGCGGGATCCACAATGAGCAGTTCTTC CASSPPSGIHNEQFF
NA TRBD1 TRBJ2-2 TRBV7-9 TGTGCCAGCAGCATGACAGGGGAATCCGGGGAGCTGTTTTTT CASSMTGESGELFF
NA TRBD1 TRBJ2-3 TRBV2 TGTGCCAGCAGCGCCTGGACAGGGGTCAGCACAGATACGCAGTATTTT CASSAWTGVSTDTQYF
NA TRBD1 TRBJ1-5 TRBV4-2 TGTGCCAGCAGCCATCAGGGGGCGGAGGGGCAGCCCCAGCATTTT CASSHQGAEGQPQHF
NA TRBD2 TRBJ2-4 TRBV11-3 TGTGCCAGCAGCCTGGGACTAGCGGGAGGGCCAAGGGCCAAAAACATTCAGTACTTC CASSLGLAGGPRAKNIQYF
NA NA TRBJ1-5 TRBV19 TGTGCCAGTAGTATAGCGGGGTGGGCTAGCAATCAGCCCCAGCATTTT CASSIAGWASNQPQHF
NA TRBD2 TRBJ2-1 TRBV2 TGTGCCAGCAGGGCGACTATGGCGGGAGGGCCCAATGAGCAGTTCTTC CASRATMAGGPNEQFF
NA TRBD2 TRBJ2-1 TRBV30 TGTGCCTGGAGTTCGATTTTTCTAGCGGGACAACACAATGAGCAGTTCTTC CAWSSIFLAGQHNEQFF
NA TRBD1 TRBJ2-3 TRBV14 TGTGCCAGCAGCCCACACCTGGAACAGGGGGTGGATACGCAGTATTTT CASSPHLEQGVDTQYF
NA TRBD2 TRBJ2-1 TRBV3-1/TRBV3-2 TGTGCCAGCAGCCAAGACGCGACTAGCGGAAATGAGCAGTTCTTC CASSQDATSGNEQFF
NA NA TRBJ1-2 TRBV5-1 TGCGCCAGCAGCTTGGATGGCAGGGCGGCTGGCTACACCTTC CASSLDGRAAGYTF
few TRBD1 TRBJ1-1 TRBV28 TGTGCCAGCAGTTTAGGATGGCAGGGGGGCACTGAAGCTTTCTTT CASSLGWQGGTEAFF
NA TRBD2 TRBJ2-1 TRBV11-2 TGTGCCAGCAGCCCCGGACTAGCGGGAGGTGTTATCTCCTACAATGAGCAGTTCTTC CASSPGLAGGVISYNEQFF
NA NA TRBJ1-5 TRBV7-8 TGTGCCAGCAGCGCCGAGCTGGGCGATAATCAGCCCCAGCATTTT CASSAELGDNQPQHF
NA NA TRBJ2-1 TRBV6-5 TGTGCCAGCAGTCTCTATCGCAATGAGCAGTTCTTC CASSLYRNEQFF
NA TRBD2 TRBJ2-3 TRBV5-6 TGTGCCAGCAGCAGAGATGCGGGAGGGCCGACAGATACGCAGTATTTT CASSRDAGGPTDTQYF
NA NA TRBJ1-1 TRBV6-5 TGTGCCAGCAGCCCCAGACAGGCGAACACTGAAGCTTTCTTT CASSPRQANTEAFF
NA TRBD1 TRBJ1-1 TRBV11-2 TGTGCCAGCAGCTTTAATTCCCACGGAACAGGGGAGAACGCTGAAGCTTTCTTT CASSFNSHGTGENAEAFF
once NA TRBJ2-5 TRBV21-1 TGTGCCAGCAGCAATAAAGGGGAGGGCGCAGAGACCCAGTACTTC CASSNKGEGAETQYF
NA NA TRBJ1-5 TRBV2 TGTGCCAGCAGCGTAACAGGTAGCAATCAGCCCCAGCATTTT CASSVTGSNQPQHF
NA NA TRBJ1-1 TRBV2 TGTGCCAGCAGTGGAGGCAGAGTGAACACTGAAGCTTTCTTT CASSGGRVNTEAFF
NA NA TRBJ1-4 TRBV2 TGTGCCAGCAGTCCCCTCACAGGGAACGAAAAACTGTTTTTT CASSPLTGNEKLFF
NA NA TRBJ1-1 TRBV19 TGTGCCAGTAGTATGCCGGGAGGGACTGAAGCTTTCTTT CASSMPGGTEAFF
NA NA TRBJ2-5 TRBV9 TGTGCCAGCAGCGTAGCGCCCGTGGGGCAGGGGACCCCCCAAGAGACCCAGTACTTC CASSVAPVGQGTPQETQYF
once TRBD2 TRBJ2-1 TRBV11-2 TGTGCCAGCAGCTTCCCCCCTATGACGGGAGGGCCGAATGAGCAGTTCTTC CASSFPPMTGGPNEQFF
NA TRBD1 TRBJ2-1 TRBV24-1 TGTGCCACCGGACAGGACGGGCTCAATGAGCAGTTCTTC CATGQDGLNEQFF
NA NA TRBJ1-1 TRBV11-3 TGTGCCAGCAGCACGAACATGAACACTGAAGCTTTCTTT CASSTNMNTEAFF